Listed below are T cell receptor beta chains from one sample, sequenced in a study of cytomegalovirus exposure and HLA in healthy donors. The method was immunoSEQ multiplex PCR; TCRdb's version includes in-frame clones alone and lacks a portion of them. The sample records 150,000 or so clones, 83% being singletons. The sequenced sample consisted of PBMCs. The receptors shown here come from a man aged 45-65 years in good health and CMV-seropositive. Each CDR3 is given with its conserved first and last residue. D genes are given only for firm matches.

v_gene,d_gene,j_gene,CDR3nt,CDR3aa
TRBV19,TRBD1,TRBJ1-6,TGTGCCAGTAGTATCCGACAGGGGGGGAATTCACCCCTCCACTTT,CASSIRQGGNSPLHF
TRBV9,TRBD2,TRBJ2-5,TGTGCCAGCAGCAAGGGCGGGGGGGCTTCGGAGACCCAGTACTTC,CASSKGGGASETQYF
TRBV4-1,TRBD1,TRBJ1-5,TGCGCCAGCAGCCGCGGACAGGATCGCAATCAGCCCCAGCATTTT,CASSRGQDRNQPQHF
TRBV5-1,NA,TRBJ2-1,TGCGCCAGCAGCTTAACTAGCCCCGGAACCCCCAATGAGCAGTTCTTC,CASSLTSPGTPNEQFF
TRBV19,NA,TRBJ1-1,TGTGCCAGTAGTATAAGTCCGGGCACTGAAGCTTTCTTT,CASSISPGTEAFF
TRBV27,TRBD1,TRBJ2-4,TGTGCCAGCAGTGTGACAGGGGCGGGAAACATTCAGTACTTC,CASSVTGAGNIQYF
TRBV4-2,NA,TRBJ2-2,TGTGCCAGCAGCCTCAGCGAGTCCGGGGAGCTGTTTTTT,CASSLSESGELFF
TRBV7-8,TRBD2,TRBJ2-5,TGTGCCAGCAGCTTAGCGGGCCCTTTCTTGACTAGCGGGAGACAAGAGACCCAGTACTTC,CASSLAGPFLTSGRQETQYF
TRBV7-3,TRBD1,TRBJ2-5,TGTGCCAGCAGCCAAGGACAGGGGGAGACCCAGTACTTC,CASSQGQGETQYF
TRBV7-2,NA,TRBJ1-4,TGTGCCAGCAGCCTGACGCCGGGGGGCGGTGGGGAAAAACTGTTTTTT,CASSLTPGGGGEKLFF
TRBV14,NA,TRBJ2-1,TGTGCCAGCAGCCAGACTACCACAAGAAGAAATGAGCAATTCTTC,CASSQTTTRRNEQFF
TRBV7-6,TRBD1,TRBJ2-7,TGTGCCAGCAGCTACCGGGACAGTATCTACGAGCAGTACTTC,CASSYRDSIYEQYF
TRBV28,TRBD2,TRBJ2-2,TGTGCCAGCAGTTCCAAGCGGGGGGGCCGTTGGGCCGGGGAGCTGTTTTTT,CASSSKRGGRWAGELFF